Each of the 7 T cell receptor beta chains below was sequenced from the same sample in a study of blood T cell repertoires in COVID-19 (dated by TCRdb to 2019 to 2021). To prepare the library, the immunoSEQ multiplex PCR assay was applied. TCRdb mirrors the immuneACCESS table, restricted to in-frame sequences. Some clones are absent from its copies; in checked studies, under half trace to an unresolved V gene, and the reason for the others is unknown. Counted in this sample were tens of thousands of clones; around 67% of them appeared once. Less than 20% of the sample goes to the ten largest clones. The sequenced sample was peripheral blood. All receptors derive from a human donor in a cohort sampled during active or convalescent COVID-19.

V usage is TRBV27 and J usage is TRBJ2-4; 8 nucleotides agree with TRBD1. Germline V gene data show CDR1 as MNHEY and CDR2 as SMNVEV (reference sequence). The junction had 8 bases not matched to a gene; V was cut back by 5 bases and J by 2 bases. The CDR3 has 16 residues. CDR3 region: CASSPTGGRPKNIQYF. The CDR3 DNA reads TGTGCCAGCAGTCCTACAGGGGGTCGGCCCAAAAACATTCAGTACTTC.

The chain combines TRBV7-8 with TRBJ2-1; TRBD2 agrees at 9 bases. Germline V gene sequence: CDR1 SGHVS, CDR2 FQNEAQ. The V segment lost 4 bases and the J segment 4 bases; nucleotides outside the gene matches: 11. This CDR3 is built from 17 residues. CDR3 sequence reads: CASSSPIAGEYYNEQFF. The CDR3 region has the DNA TGTGCCAGCAGCTCACCCATAGCGGGAGAGTATTACAATGAGCAGTTCTTC.

The chain couples TRBV3-1 (or the pseudogene TRBV3-2) to TRBJ1-5, with TRBD1 matching 7 bases. This CDR3 has 14 residues. The germline V gene has CDR1 LGHDT and CDR2 YNNKEL (reference sequence). Unmatched junction bases numbered 4, after V lost 1 base and J lost 7 bases. The CDR3 nucleotides read TGTGCCAGCAGCCAAGTGGCAGGGGGACAGCCCCAGCATTTT. As protein: CASSQVAGGQPQHF.

In this sample, this clone turned up once. The chain has TRBV29-1 and TRBJ2-2; D remains unclear. The ends were cut back, 3 bases at V and 1 base at J, with 6 bases in the middle. Per germline, CDR1 SQVTM and CDR2 ANQGSEA. The CDR3 length is 13 residues. The DNA of the CDR3 is TGCAGCGTTGACAAATGGAACACCGGGGAGCTGTTTTTT. It translates to CSVDKWNTGELFF.

The gene calls are TRBV19 and TRBJ1-2, with D perhaps TRBD1 (5 bases). Trimming shortened V by 6 bases and J by 5 bases, and 13 bases separated the two germline ends. The CDR3 loop spans 13 amino acids. Germline V CDR1 and CDR2: LNHDA, SQIVND (reference sequence). In DNA form, the CDR3 reads TGTGCCAGTAGAAAGGGGCAGGGATATGGCTACACCTTC. This encodes CASRKGQGYGYTF.

This clone was detected only a few times. The V and J genes are TRBV28 and TRBJ2-7; 11 bases match TRBD2. Germline V gene sequence: CDR1 MDHEN, CDR2 SYDVKM. Unmatched junction bases numbered 1, after V lost 6 bases and J lost 3 bases. The CDR3 runs 13 residues. CDR3 region: CASRGLAVYEQYF. CDR3 sequence (DNA): TGTGCCAGCAGGGGACTAGCGGTCTACGAGCAGTACTTC.

The chain combines TRBV5-4 with TRBJ1-6, with 11 bases that match TRBD1. V shed 5 bases and J 4 bases; nucleotides not matched to a gene: 8. The CDR3 contains 17 residues. From germline, CDR1 is SGHNT and CDR2 YYREEE (reference sequence). The CDR3 is CASSQGGQGAYNSPLHF. CDR3 bases: TGTGCCAGCAGTCAAGGAGGACAGGGGGCTTATAATTCACCCCTCCACTTT.